This TCR beta chain was profiled in a study of blood T cell repertoires in COVID-19. The overall study: Some COVID-19 samples were acute and others convalescent; all came from the United States, Italy and Spain. PBMCs, B-cell-depleted T cells, or T cells provided the cDNA or gDNA that made up the material.

V lost 7 bases, J lost 7 bases, and 7 bases lay in between. The CDR3 length is 11 residues. The germline CDR1 and CDR2 sequences are SNHLY and FYNNEI. Original analysis: Reference gene primer amplification gave nucleated cell count estimates. Using immunoSEQ multiplex PCR, the repertoire was profiled, and TCRdb retains in-frame clones only, with some absent. That table gives V, J and clone size, and the DNA gave D and trimming. Of 100,000 to 150,000 clones in the sample, around three quarters were seen once. The source material was peripheral blood. The receptor's source is a man aged 40-49 years with active or convalescent COVID-19. J is TRBJ2-2 and V is TRBV2; D is uncertain. CDR3 sequence (DNA): TGTGCCAGCACCGTGTACGGGGAGCTGTTTTTT. Amino acids: CASTVYGELFF.